Following are 22 T cell receptor beta chains from one sample sequenced in a study of blood T cell repertoires in COVID-19. Profiling relied on immunoSEQ multiplex PCR, and the TCRdb table lists in-frame clones only, not all of them. Among about 32,000 clones, around 85% were seen once, and the ten largest hold 5.5%. Sample: peripheral blood. These receptors all stem from a woman at least 80 years old with active or convalescent COVID-19.

The rearrangement joins TRBV29-1 to TRBJ2-7; 10 nucleotides agree with TRBD1. The CDR3 runs to 13 residues. With V trimmed by 4 bases and J by 6 bases, 6 bases remained unmatched. Germline-derived CDR1 and CDR2 are SQVTM and ANQGSEA. The CDR3 spells CSVAQGQGLEQYF. CDR3 in DNA: TGCAGCGTTGCCCAGGGACAGGGGCTCGAGCAGTACTTC.

The chain combines TRBV9 with TRBJ1-4; D gene unclear. Germline CDR1 and CDR2: SGDLS and YYNGEE. The CDR3 is made up of 13 amino acids. V was shortened by 4 bases and J by 6 bases, with 10 bases between the two germline ends. The chain's CDR3 is CASSPRRDEKLFF. CDR3 sequence (DNA): TGTGCCAGCAGCCCCCGTCGGGATGAAAAACTGTTTTTT.

The chain recombines TRBV28 with TRBJ2-1; 14 bases agree with TRBD2. The junction had 11 bases not matched to a gene; V was cut back by 6 bases and J by 10 bases. The CDR3 sequence is 16 residues long. CDR1 MDHEN and CDR2 SYDVKM come from the germline V gene. DNA for the CDR3: TGTGCCAGCAGAAGCCCCGGGACTAGCGGGGGCAGAGAGCAGTTCTTC. Protein: CASRSPGTSGGREQFF.

The chain links TRBV5-4 to TRBJ1-6, with TRBD1 matching 8 bases. The J segment lost 9 bases and the V segment lost 4 bases, leaving 15 bases of the junction unmatched. Germline V CDR1 and CDR2: SGHNT, YYREEE (reference sequence). The CDR3 is made up of 17 amino acids. The CDR3 here is CASSPGTGGLFGSPLHF. The CDR3 DNA reads TGTGCCAGCAGCCCAGGGACAGGTGGCCTCTTCGGTTCACCCCTCCACTTT. The full variable domain, rest sourced from reference TRBV5-4 and TRBJ1-6, is ETGVTQSPTHLIKTRGQQVTLRCSSQSGHNTVSWYQQALGQGPQFIFQYYREEENGRGNFPPRFSGLQFPNYSSELNVNALELDDSALYLCASSPGTGGLFGSPLHFGNGTRLTVT.

This clone was seen a single time. The chain is built from TRBV6-5 and TRBJ1-1; the D gene is possibly TRBD1 (5 bases). There are 13 residues in the CDR3. Germline-derived CDR1 and CDR2 are MNHEY and SVGAGI. V lost 4 bases and J lost 1, with 7 bases in between. The CDR3 region is CASSLTENTEAFF. The CDR3 nucleotides read TGTGCCAGCAGTTTGACAGAGAACACTGAAGCTTTCTTT.

The rearrangement uses TRBV28 and TRBJ2-6; D is unclear. V was shortened by 6 bases and J by 0 bases, with 3 bases between the two germline ends. The germline gives CDR1 MDHEN, CDR2 SYDVKM. This CDR3 has 13 residues. This CDR3 reads CASRRSGANVLTF. CDR3 nucleotides: TGTGCCAGCAGGCGCTCTGGGGCCAACGTCCTGACTTTC.

V is TRBV29-1 and J is TRBJ1-2; no firm D call. The CDR3 is made up of 11 amino acids. Per germline, CDR1 SQVTM and CDR2 ANQGSEA. The germline V and J ends were trimmed by 2 bases and 6 bases, with 7 bases remaining between them. The CDR3 nucleotides are TGCAGCGTTGAAAGGGAGAATGGCTACACCTTC. Its translation is CSVERENGYTF.

The chain combines TRBV6-6 with TRBJ2-7, with 9 bases lining up with TRBD1. V gave up 0 bases and J gave up 3 bases; unmatched junction bases: 3. The CDR3 length is 15 residues. In germline, CDR1 is MNHNY, CDR2 SVGAGI (reference sequence). In nucleotides, the CDR3 is TGTGCCAGCAGTTACTCGGACAGGGGCATCTACGAGCAGTACTTC. Translating it yields CASSYSDRGIYEQYF.

The chain recombines TRBV5-1 with TRBJ1-2, with 11 nucleotides matching TRBD1. Germline lookup yields CDR1 SGHRS and CDR2 YFSETQ. V lost 1 base, J lost 2 bases, and 4 bases stayed unmatched. CDR3 size: 16 residues. The CDR3: CASSLSGQGANYGYTF. For the CDR3, the DNA is TGCGCCAGCAGCTTGTCAGGACAGGGGGCCAACTATGGCTACACCTTC.

This clone has more than one count but fewer than ten. The V and J genes are TRBV6-5 and TRBJ2-7; tentative D call: TRBD1 (6 bases). V was trimmed by 7 bases and J by 3 bases, leaving 19 bases between them. CDR3 size: 15 residues. CDR1 is MNHEY and CDR2 is SVGAGI in the germline V gene. The CDR3 DNA follows: TGTGCCAGCAAACCCGAACAGGGTGCGGACTACGAGCAGTACTTC. Its protein is CASKPEQGADYEQYF.

The rearrangement links TRBV9 to TRBJ2-3; 13 nucleotides match TRBD2. The CDR3 has 16 residues. Germline values: CDR1 SGDLS, CDR2 YYNGEE. The J segment lost 3 bases and the V segment lost 0 bases, leaving 1 base of the junction unmatched. The CDR3 is CASSVGTSGSTDTQYF. CDR3 in DNA: TGTGCCAGCAGCGTAGGGACTAGCGGGAGTACAGATACGCAGTATTTT.

Here the CDR3 reads CAITARLTSGEQYF. The CDR3 DNA reads as TGTGCCATCACTGCTCGCCTGACTAGTGGCGAGCAGTACTTC. The chain combines TRBV10-3 with TRBJ2-7; D possibly corresponds to TRBD2 (6 bases). Germline-derived CDR1 and CDR2 are ENHRY and SYGVKD. The CDR3 runs to 14 residues. Trimming took 7 bases from V and 6 from J, leaving 19 bases between them.

The chain has TRBV19 and TRBJ2-1; 9 bases agree with TRBD2. This CDR3 has 16 amino acids. Per germline, CDR1 LNHDA and CDR2 SQIVND (reference sequence). V trimming: 3 bases; J trimming: 10 bases; junction bases outside the gene matches: 13. The CDR3 DNA reads as TGTGCCAGTAGTATGTTACGGCTAGCGGGGTCGAGCGAGCAGTTCTTC. This codes for CASSMLRLAGSSEQFF.

The chain couples TRBV5-1 to TRBJ2-4; weak D call: TRBD2 (5 bases). The V gene's germline CDR1 is SGHRS and CDR2 YFSETQ. The CDR3 is made up of 14 amino acids. Trimming left V 2 bases short and J 2 bases short, with 8 bases between. DNA for the CDR3: TGCGCCAGCAGCTTTGGAGGTCCCAAAAACATTCAGTACTTC. Translating gives CASSFGGPKNIQYF. Full variable domain (rest looked up from reference TRBV5-1 and TRBJ2-4): KAGVTQTPRYLIKTRGQQVTLSCSPISGHRSVSWYQQTPGQGLQFLFEYFSETQRNKGNFPGRFSGRQFSNSRSEMNVSTLELGDSALYLCASSFGGPKNIQYFGAGTRLSVL.

This clone was counted only a few times. The chain links TRBV5-5 to TRBJ1-3; 9 bases are a match to TRBD1. This CDR3 has 17 residues. Trimming cost V 4 bases and J 0 bases; bases outside gene matches: 8. Germline V gives CDR1 SGHKS, CDR2 YYEKEE (reference sequence). CDR3 in DNA: TGTGCCAGCAGCCGAAGACAGGGGGACTCCTCTGGAAACACCATATATTTT. It yields the protein CASSRRQGDSSGNTIYF.

V gene TRBV6-5 combines with J gene TRBJ1-4, with TRBD1 as a possible D gene (5 bases). Between the trimmed V and J ends, which lost 0 bases and 10 bases, there was a span of 9 bases. CDR3 length: 13 residues. Looked up from germline, CDR1 is MNHEY and CDR2 is SVGAGI. Written as DNA, the CDR3 is TGTGCCAGCAGTTACTCCTCGGGGGGAAAACTGTTTTTT. Residues: CASSYSSGGKLFF.

V usage is TRBV2 and J usage is TRBJ2-5, with 7 bases that match TRBD1. The V gene's germline CDR1 is SNHLY and CDR2 FYNNEI. The CDR3 runs to 14 residues. The J segment lost 5 bases and the V segment lost 7 bases, leaving 10 bases of the junction unmatched. CDR3 in amino acids: CASNLRDSKETQYF. The CDR3 DNA reads TGTGCCAGCAACCTAAGGGACAGTAAGGAGACCCAGTACTTC.

The gene calls are TRBV11-2 and TRBJ2-1; a possible D gene is TRBD2 (5 bases). The V and J ends lost 0 bases and 6 bases respectively, with 18 bases between them. CDR3 length: 17 amino acids. Looked up from germline, CDR1 is SGHAT and CDR2 is FQNNGV. The chain's CDR3 is CASSLDLRPGIVNEQFF. DNA of the CDR3: TGTGCCAGCAGCTTAGACTTGAGGCCCGGGATCGTCAATGAGCAGTTCTTC.

This clone was found once. DNA of the CDR3: TGTGCCAGCAGGGGGCCCCCGAACACCGGGGAGCTGTTTTTT. This translates into CASRGPPNTGELFF. The chain combines TRBV6-5 with TRBJ2-2; D might be TRBD1 (5 bases). The CDR3 extends over 14 amino acids. Germline assignment: CDR1 MNHEY and CDR2 SVGAGI. V lost 6 bases to trimming and J lost 0 bases, with 8 bases between them.

The chain joins TRBV15 to TRBJ2-1; a weak D match, TRBD1 (6 bases). Trimming cost V 4 bases and J 12 bases, with 13 bases left between them. This CDR3 is 12 amino acids long. Germline V gene sequence: CDR1 LNHNV, CDR2 YYDKDF (reference sequence). The CDR3 nucleotides read TGTGCCACCAGCAACAGGGAACAACGGCAGTTCTTC. As protein: CATSNREQRQFF.

The gene calls are TRBV27 and TRBJ1-6; weak D call: TRBD1 (5 bases). V shed 6 bases and J shed 13 bases, with 16 bases lying between them. CDR1 is MNHEY and CDR2 is SMNVEV in the germline V gene (reference sequence). This CDR3 is built from 13 residues. CDR3 protein: CASSLTRQSPLHF. The CDR3 coding sequence is TGTGCCAGCAGCTTAACCCGACAGTCGCCCCTCCACTTT.

CDR3 sequence reads: CASRLPGQGSNQPQHF. The CDR3 coding sequence is TGTGCCAGCAGGCTACCGGGACAGGGAAGCAATCAGCCCCAGCATTTT. The chain is built from TRBV28 and TRBJ1-5; TRBD1 matches at 9 bases. Per germline, CDR1 MDHEN and CDR2 SYDVKM. The CDR3 loop spans 16 amino acids. Losses at the gene ends were 6 bases for V and 1 base for J; bases not matched to a gene: 7.